This TCR beta chain was identified in a study of cytomegalovirus exposure and HLA in healthy donors. A multiplex PCR was run with 60 Vbeta primers and 13 Jbeta primers. Here immunoSEQ multiplex PCR was the method, and the copy in TCRdb shows in-frame clones only, minus some. Of 120,000 to 150,000 clones in the sample, 80% were seen once. Trimming pared 5 bases from V and 4 bases from J, leaving 11 bases between. This CDR3 contains 13 residues. Germline V gene sequence: CDR1 MNHEY, CDR2 SVGAGI. Study-wide results and caveats: A later analysis reportedly identified an Asian-associated ancestry cluster as carrying fewer N-insertions than the roughly 670-donor mean. Later on, an analysis tied some 17,000 TCR beta sequences to HLA alleles at 0.05 false discovery rate.

Comment on this clone: Its antigen is not known.

Specimen: PBMCs. This TCR was recovered from a man aged 25-45 years in good health and CMV-seronegative. The J gene is TRBJ1-2, the V gene TRBV6-5; weak D call: TRBD1 (5 bases). The CDR3 reads CASSNTGFYGYTF. In DNA, the CDR3 is TGTGCCAGCAGTAACACAGGATTCTATGGCTACACCTTC.